The entry below describes one T cell receptor (beta chain). The antigen remains unidentified. Data came from immunoSEQ multiplex PCR; TCRdb stores just in-frame clones and leaves some out. The sample shows about 22,000 clones, 72% of them seen only once. Antigen-specific CD4+ T cells were first expanded with viral peptide pools by the ViraFEST assay and only then sequenced. Scientists isolated CD4+ T cells after an approximately 9-day culture period ended. Two doses of either BNT162b2 or mRNA-1273 were given to each participant. About 2 million PBMC were seeded per well and grown in the presence of about 9 IU/ml IL-2 and 9.5 to 10 ug/ml peptides. Trimming removed 1 base at V and 4 bases at J, with 9 bases between. Germline loops: CDR1 LGHDT, CDR2 YNNKEL (reference sequence). The CDR3 loop spans 14 amino acids. The sample comes from a study of vaccination effects on CD4 cells after COVID-19. About the research overall: The post-vaccine samples were taken, at the median, 72 days after the second dose. Findings of the study overall: Early post-infection timepoints were absent, and convalescent patients were few.

The chain employs TRBV3-1 (or the pseudogene TRBV3-2) and TRBJ2-3; no clear D gene. The receptor was derived from a human donor who received a COVID-19 vaccine. The source material was CD4+ T cells from PBMCs cultured with HCoV-NL63 spike peptides, sampled after COVID-19 vaccination. The CDR3 loop is CASSQVVVSDTQYF. For the CDR3, the DNA is TGTGCCAGCAGCCAAGTCGTTGTTTCAGATACGCAGTATTTT.